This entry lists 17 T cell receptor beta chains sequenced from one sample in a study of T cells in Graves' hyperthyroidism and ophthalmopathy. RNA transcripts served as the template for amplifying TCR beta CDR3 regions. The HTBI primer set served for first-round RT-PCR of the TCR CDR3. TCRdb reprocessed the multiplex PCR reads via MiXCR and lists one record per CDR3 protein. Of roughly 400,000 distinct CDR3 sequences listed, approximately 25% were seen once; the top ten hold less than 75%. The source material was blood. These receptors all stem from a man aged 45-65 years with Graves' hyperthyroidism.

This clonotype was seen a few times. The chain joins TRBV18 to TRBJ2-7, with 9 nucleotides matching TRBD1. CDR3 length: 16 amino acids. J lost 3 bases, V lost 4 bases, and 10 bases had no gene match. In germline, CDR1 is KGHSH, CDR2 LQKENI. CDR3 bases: TGTGCCAGCTCACGCACCGCCGGGACAGGGAACTACGAGCAGTACTTC. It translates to CASSRTAGTGNYEQYF.

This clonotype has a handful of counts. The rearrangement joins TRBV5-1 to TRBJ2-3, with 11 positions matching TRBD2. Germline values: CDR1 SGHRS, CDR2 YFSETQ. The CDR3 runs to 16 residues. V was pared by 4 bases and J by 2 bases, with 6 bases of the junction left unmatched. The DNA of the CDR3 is TGCGCCAGCAGCCCAGGGACTAGCGGCCCCACAGATACGCAGTATTTT. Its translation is CASSPGTSGPTDTQYF.

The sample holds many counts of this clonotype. The CDR3 bases are TGTGCCAGCAGCCGCAGGACAACTGAAGCTTTCTTT. Translated: CASSRRTTEAFF. The gene calls are TRBV3-1 and TRBJ1-1; D may be TRBD1 (5 bases). Between the trimmed V and J ends, which lost 4 bases and 5 bases, there was a span of 8 bases. CDR3 size: 12 residues. Per germline, CDR1 LGHDT and CDR2 YNNKEL (reference sequence).

The chain's CDR3 is CASRQNTGGSGNTIYF. Written as DNA, the CDR3 is TGTGCCAGCAGACAAAACACAGGGGGCTCTGGAAACACCATATATTTT. This rearrangement joins TRBV28 to TRBJ1-3; 8 bases are a match to TRBD1. V trimming: 6 bases; J trimming: 0 bases; junction bases outside the gene matches: 7. This CDR3 spans 16 amino acids. Germline CDR1 is MDHEN and CDR2 is SYDVKM.

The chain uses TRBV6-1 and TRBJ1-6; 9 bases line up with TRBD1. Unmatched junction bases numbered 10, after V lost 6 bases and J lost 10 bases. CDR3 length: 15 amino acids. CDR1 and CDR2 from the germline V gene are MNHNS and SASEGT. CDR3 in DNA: TGTGCCAGCAGACCTTCCGGGACAGGGCAATCACCCCTCCACTTT. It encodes CASRPSGTGQSPLHF.

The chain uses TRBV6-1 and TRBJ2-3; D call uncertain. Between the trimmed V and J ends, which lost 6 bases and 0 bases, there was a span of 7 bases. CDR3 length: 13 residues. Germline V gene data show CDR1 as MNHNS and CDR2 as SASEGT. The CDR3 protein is CASSYLSTDTQYF. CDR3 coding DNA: TGTGCCAGCAGCTATCTTAGCACAGATACGCAGTATTTT.

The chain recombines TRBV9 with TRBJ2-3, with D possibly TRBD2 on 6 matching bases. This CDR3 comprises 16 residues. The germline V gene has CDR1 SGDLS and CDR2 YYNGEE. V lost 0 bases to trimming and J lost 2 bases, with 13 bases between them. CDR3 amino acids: CASSVEREENTDTQYF. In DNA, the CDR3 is TGTGCCAGCAGCGTAGAAAGGGAGGAAAACACAGATACGCAGTATTTT.

This CDR3 is CASTPKVGEKLFF. CDR3 bases: TGTGCCAGTACTCCTAAGGTTGGTGAAAAACTGTTTTTT. The rearrangement links TRBV19 to TRBJ1-4, with D unclear. V lost 7 bases and J lost 7, with 13 bases in between. This CDR3 has 13 amino acids. In germline, CDR1 is LNHDA, CDR2 SQIVND (reference sequence).

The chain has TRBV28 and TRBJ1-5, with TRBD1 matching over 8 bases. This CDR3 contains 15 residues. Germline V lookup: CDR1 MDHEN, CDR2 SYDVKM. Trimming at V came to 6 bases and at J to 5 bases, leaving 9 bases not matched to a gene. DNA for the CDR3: TGTGCCAGCAGAACCTCCGGGACAGGTTATCAGCCCCAGCATTTT. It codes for CASRTSGTGYQPQHF.

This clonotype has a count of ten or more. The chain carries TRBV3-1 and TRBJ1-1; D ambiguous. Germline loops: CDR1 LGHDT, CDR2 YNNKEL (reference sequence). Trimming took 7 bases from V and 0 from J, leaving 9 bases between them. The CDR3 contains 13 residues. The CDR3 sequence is CASTLKMNTEAFF. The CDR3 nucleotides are TGTGCCAGCACCCTGAAGATGAACACTGAAGCTTTCTTT.

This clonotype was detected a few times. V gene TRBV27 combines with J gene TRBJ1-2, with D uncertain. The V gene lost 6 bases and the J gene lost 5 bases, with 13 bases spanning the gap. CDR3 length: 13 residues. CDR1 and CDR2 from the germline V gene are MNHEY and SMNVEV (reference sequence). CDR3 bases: TGTGCCAGCAGCCCCGATGAGCGGTATGGCTACACCTTC. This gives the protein CASSPDERYGYTF.

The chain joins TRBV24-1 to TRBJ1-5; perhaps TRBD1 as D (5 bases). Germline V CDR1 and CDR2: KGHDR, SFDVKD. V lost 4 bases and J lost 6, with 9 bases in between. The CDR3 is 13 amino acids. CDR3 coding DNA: TGTGCCACCAGTGACCAGGGCAGTCAGCCCCAGCATTTT. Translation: CATSDQGSQPQHF.

As DNA, the CDR3 is TGTGCCATCAGTGATGGGGGAACGCCCTCCTACGAGCAGTACTTC. It encodes CAISDGGTPSYEQYF. The chain uses TRBV10-3 and TRBJ2-7; possibly TRBD1 or TRBD2 for D (5 bases each). Trimming took 3 bases from V and 0 from J, leaving 12 bases between them. The CDR3 sequence is 15 residues long. Germline CDR1 reads ENHRY; CDR2 reads SYGVKD.

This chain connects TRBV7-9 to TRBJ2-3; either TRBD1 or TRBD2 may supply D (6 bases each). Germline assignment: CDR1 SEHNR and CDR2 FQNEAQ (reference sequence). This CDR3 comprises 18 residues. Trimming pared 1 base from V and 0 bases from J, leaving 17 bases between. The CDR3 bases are TGTGCCAGCAGCTTAGTGGGGGGCGCGGGCCCCAGCACAGATACGCAGTATTTT. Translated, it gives CASSLVGGAGPSTDTQYF.

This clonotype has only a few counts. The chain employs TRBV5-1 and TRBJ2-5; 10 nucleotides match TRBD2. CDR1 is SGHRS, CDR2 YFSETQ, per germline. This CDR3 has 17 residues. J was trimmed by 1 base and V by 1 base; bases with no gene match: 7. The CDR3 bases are TGCGCCAGCAGCTTGCTAGCGGGAGAAGTGGGCCAAGAGACCCAGTACTTC. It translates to CASSLLAGEVGQETQYF.

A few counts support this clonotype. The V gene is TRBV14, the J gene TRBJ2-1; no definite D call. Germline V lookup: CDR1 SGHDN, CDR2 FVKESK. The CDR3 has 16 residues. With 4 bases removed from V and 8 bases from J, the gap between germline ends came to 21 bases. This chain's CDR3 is CASSPLASRGTDEQFF. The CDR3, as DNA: TGTGCCAGCAGCCCCTTAGCCTCGCGCGGCACCGATGAGCAGTTCTTC.

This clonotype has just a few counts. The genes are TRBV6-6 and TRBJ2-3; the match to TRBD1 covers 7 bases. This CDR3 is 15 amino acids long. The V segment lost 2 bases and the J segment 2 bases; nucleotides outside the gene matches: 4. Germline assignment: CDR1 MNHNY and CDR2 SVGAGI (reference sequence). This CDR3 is CASSYRTGDTDTQYF. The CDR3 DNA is TGTGCCAGCAGTTACAGGACAGGAGACACAGATACGCAGTATTTT.